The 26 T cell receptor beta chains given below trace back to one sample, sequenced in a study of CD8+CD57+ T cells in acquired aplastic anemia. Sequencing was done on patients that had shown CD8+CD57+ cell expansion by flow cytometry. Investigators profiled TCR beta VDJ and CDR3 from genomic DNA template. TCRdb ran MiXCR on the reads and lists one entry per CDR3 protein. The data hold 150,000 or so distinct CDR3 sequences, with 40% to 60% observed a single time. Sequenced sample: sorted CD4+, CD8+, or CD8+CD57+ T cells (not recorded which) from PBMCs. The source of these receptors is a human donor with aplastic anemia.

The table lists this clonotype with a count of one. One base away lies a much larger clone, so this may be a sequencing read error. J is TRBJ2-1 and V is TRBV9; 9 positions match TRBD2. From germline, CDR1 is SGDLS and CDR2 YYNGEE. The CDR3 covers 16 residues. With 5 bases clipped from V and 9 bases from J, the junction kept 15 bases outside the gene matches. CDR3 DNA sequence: TGTGCCAGCAGTTACTCGAAGACTGGCGGGAGGGGTGAGCAGTTCTTC. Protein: CASSYSKTGGRGEQFF. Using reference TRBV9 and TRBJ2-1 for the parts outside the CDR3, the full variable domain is DSGVTQTPKHLITATGQRVTLRCSPRSGDLSVYWYQQSLDQGLQFLIQYYNGEERAKGNILERFSAQQFPDLHSELNLSSLELGDSALYFCASSYSKTGGRGEQFFGPGTRLTVL.

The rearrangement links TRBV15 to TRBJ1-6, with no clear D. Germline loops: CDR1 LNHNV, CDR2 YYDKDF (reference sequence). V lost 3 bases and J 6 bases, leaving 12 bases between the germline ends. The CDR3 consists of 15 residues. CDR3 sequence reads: CATSRGVSSNSPLHF. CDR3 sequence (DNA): TGTGCCACCAGCAGGGGCGTCAGCAGTAATTCACCCCTCCACTTT.

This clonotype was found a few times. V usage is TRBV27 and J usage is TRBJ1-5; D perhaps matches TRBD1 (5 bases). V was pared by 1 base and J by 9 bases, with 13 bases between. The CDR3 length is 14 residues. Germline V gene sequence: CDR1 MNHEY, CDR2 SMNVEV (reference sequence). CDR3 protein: CASSLYGGFGPQHF. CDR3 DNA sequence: TGTGCCAGCAGTTTATATGGGGGGTTCGGGCCCCAGCATTTT.

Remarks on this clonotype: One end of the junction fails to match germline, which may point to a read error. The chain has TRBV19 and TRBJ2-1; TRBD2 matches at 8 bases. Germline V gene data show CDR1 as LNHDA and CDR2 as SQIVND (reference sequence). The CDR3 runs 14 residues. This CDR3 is CASSIAAGDNEQLF. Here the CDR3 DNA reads TGTGCCAGTAGTATAGCAGCGGGGGACAATGAGCAGCTCTTC.

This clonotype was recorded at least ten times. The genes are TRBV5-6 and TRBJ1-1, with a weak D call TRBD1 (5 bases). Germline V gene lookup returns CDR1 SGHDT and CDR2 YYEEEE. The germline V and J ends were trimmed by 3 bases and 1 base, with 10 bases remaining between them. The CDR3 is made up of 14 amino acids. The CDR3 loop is CASSWGTANTEAFF. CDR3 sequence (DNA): TGTGCCAGCAGCTGGGGGACGGCGAACACTGAAGCTTTCTTT. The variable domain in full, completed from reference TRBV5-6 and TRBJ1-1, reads DAGVTQSPTHLIKTRGQQVTLRCSPKSGHDTVSWYQQALGQGPQFIFQYYEEEERQRGNFPDRFSGHQFPNYSSELNVNALLLGDSALYLCASSWGTANTEAFFGQGTRLTVV.

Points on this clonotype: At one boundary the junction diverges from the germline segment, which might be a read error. The CDR3 bases are TGTGCCGGTAGTAACATGGGCTCACCCCTCCACTTT. Translating it yields CAGSNMGSPLHF. This chain uses TRBV19 with TRBJ1-6, with D uncertain. Germline lookup yields CDR1 LNHDA and CDR2 SQIVND (reference sequence). The CDR3 has 12 amino acids.

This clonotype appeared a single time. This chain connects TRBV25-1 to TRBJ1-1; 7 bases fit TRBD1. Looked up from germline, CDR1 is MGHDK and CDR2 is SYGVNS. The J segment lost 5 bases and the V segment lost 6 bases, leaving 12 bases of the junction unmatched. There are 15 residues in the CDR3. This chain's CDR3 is CASSHIWAGGTEAFF. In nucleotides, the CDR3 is TGTGCCAGCAGCCATATATGGGCAGGGGGAACTGAAGCTTTCTTT.

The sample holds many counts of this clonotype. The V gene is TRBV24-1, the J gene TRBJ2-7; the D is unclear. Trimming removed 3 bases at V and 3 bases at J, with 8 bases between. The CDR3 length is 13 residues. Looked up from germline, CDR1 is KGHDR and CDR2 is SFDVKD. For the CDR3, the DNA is TGTGCCACCAGTGATGGCACCATCTACGAGCAGTACTTC. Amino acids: CATSDGTIYEQYF.

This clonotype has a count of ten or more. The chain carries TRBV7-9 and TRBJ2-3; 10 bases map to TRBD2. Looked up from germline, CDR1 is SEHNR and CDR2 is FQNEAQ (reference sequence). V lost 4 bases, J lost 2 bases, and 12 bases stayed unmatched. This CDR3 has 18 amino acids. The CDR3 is CASSSPPSGGLVTDTQYF. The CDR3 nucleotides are TGTGCCAGCAGCTCGCCCCCTAGCGGGGGTTTGGTCACAGATACGCAGTATTTT.

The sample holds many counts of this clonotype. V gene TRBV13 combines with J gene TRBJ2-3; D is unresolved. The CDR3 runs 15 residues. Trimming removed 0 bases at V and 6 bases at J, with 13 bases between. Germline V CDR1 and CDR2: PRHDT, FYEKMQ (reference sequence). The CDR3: CASSLGALGLDTQYF. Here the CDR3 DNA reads TGTGCCAGCAGCTTAGGAGCCCTAGGGTTGGATACGCAGTATTTT.

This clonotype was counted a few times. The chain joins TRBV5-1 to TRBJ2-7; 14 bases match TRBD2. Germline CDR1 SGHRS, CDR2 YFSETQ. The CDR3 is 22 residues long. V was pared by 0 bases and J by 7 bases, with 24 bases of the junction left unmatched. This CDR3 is CASSLDAGDRTSGRRVQGEQYF. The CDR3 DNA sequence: TGCGCCAGCAGCTTGGATGCAGGGGATCGGACTAGCGGGAGGAGGGTCCAAGGGGAGCAGTACTTC. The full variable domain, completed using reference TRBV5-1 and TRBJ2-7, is KAGVTQTPRYLIKTRGQQVTLSCSPISGHRSVSWYQQTPGQGLQFLFEYFSETQRNKGNFPGRFSGRQFSNSRSEMNVSTLELGDSALYLCASSLDAGDRTSGRRVQGEQYFGPGTRLTVT.

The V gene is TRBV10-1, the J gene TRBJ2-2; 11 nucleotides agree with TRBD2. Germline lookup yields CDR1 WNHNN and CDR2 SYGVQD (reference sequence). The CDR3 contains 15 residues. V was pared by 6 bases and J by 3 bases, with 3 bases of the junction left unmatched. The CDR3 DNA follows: TGCGCCAGCAGACTAGCGGGAGACCACACCGGGGAGCTGTTTTTT. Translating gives CASRLAGDHTGELFF.

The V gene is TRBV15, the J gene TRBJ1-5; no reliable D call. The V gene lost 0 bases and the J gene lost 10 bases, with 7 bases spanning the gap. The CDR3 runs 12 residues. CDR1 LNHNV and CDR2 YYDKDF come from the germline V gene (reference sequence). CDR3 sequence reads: CATSRDEQPQHF. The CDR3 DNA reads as TGTGCCACCAGCAGAGACGAACAACCCCAGCATTTT.

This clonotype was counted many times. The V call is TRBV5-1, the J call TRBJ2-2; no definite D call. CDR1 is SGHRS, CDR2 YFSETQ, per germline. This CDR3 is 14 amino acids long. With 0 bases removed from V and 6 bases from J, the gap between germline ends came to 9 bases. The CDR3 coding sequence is TGCGCCAGCAGCTTGGTAGGGTTGGCCGGGGAGCTGTTTTTT. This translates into CASSLVGLAGELFF.

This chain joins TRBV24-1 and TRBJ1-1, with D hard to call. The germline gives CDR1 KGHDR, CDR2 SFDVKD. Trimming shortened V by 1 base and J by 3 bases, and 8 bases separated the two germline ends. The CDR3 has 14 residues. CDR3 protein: CATSDFSGDTEAFF. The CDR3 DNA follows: TGTGCCACCAGTGATTTTAGCGGGGACACTGAAGCTTTCTTT.

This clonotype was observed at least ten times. For the CDR3, the DNA is TGTGCCAGCAGCCTAGGGACAGGGAAAGGGACCCAGTACTTC. This sequence encodes CASSLGTGKGTQYF. The chain uses TRBV7-6 and TRBJ2-5; 9 bases align to TRBD1. The V segment lost 5 bases and the J segment 7 bases; nucleotides outside the gene matches: 8. Germline CDR1 and CDR2: SGHVS and FNYEAQ. The CDR3 runs 14 residues.

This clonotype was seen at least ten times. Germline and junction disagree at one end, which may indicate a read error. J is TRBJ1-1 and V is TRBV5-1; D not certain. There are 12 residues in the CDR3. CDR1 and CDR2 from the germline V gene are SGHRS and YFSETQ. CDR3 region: CASSLGYTEAFF. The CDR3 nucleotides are TGTGCCAGCAGCTTAGGGTACACTGAAGCTTTCTTT.

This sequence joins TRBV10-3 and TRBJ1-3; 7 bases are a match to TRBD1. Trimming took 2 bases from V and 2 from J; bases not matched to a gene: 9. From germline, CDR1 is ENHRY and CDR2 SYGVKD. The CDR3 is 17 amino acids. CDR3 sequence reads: CAISEEETGWPGNTIYF. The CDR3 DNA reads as TGTGCCATCAGTGAGGAGGAGACAGGGTGGCCTGGAAACACCATATATTTT.

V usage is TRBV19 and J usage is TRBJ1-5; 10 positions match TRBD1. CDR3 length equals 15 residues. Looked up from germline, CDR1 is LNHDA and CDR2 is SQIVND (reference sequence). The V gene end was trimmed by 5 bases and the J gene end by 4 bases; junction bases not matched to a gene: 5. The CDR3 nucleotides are TGTGCCAGTAGTTTGGGACAGGGGATAAATCAGCCCCAGCATTTT. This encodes CASSLGQGINQPQHF.

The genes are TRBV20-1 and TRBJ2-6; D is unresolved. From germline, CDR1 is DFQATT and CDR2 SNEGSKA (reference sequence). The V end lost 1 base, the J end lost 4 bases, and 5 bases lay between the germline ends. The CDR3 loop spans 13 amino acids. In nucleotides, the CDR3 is TGCAGTGCTAGAGGAAGCGGGGCCAACGTCCTGACTTTC. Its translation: CSARGSGANVLTF.

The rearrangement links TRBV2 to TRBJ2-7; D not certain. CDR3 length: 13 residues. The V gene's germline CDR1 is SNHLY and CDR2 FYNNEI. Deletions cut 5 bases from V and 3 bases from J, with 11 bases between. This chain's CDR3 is CASSSGPNYEQYF. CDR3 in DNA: TGTGCCAGCAGTTCCGGGCCGAACTACGAGCAGTACTTC.

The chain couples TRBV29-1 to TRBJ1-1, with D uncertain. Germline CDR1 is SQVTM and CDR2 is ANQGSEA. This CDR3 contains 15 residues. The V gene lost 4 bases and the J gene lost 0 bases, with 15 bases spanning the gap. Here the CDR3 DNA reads TGCAGCGTTGGATTGGGAAAACCTTTGAACACTGAAGCTTTCTTT. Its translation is CSVGLGKPLNTEAFF.

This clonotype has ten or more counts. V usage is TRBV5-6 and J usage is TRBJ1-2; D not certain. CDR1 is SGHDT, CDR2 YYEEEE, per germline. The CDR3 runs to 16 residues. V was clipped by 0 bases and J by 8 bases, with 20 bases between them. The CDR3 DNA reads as TGTGCCAGCAGCTTGGTTTGGACCCGAGGTTACTTCGGCTACACCTTC. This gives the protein CASSLVWTRGYFGYTF. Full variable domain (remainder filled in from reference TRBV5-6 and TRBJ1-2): DAGVTQSPTHLIKTRGQQVTLRCSPKSGHDTVSWYQQALGQGPQFIFQYYEEEERQRGNFPDRFSGHQFPNYSSELNVNALLLGDSALYLCASSLVWTRGYFGYTFGSGTRLTVV.

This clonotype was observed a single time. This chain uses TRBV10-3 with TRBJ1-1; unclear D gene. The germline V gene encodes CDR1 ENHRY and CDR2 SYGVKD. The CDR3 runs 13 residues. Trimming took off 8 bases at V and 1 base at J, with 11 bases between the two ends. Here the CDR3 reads CAISTRGNTEAFF. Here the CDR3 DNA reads TGTGCCATCTCTACACGCGGGAACACTGAAGCTTTCTTT.

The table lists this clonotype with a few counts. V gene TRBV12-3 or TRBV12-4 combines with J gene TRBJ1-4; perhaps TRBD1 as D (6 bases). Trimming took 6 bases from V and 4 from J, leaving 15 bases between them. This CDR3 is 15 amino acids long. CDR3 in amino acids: CASSFYGTSNEKLFF. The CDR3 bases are TGTGCCAGCAGCTTCTACGGGACAAGTAATGAAAAACTGTTTTTT.

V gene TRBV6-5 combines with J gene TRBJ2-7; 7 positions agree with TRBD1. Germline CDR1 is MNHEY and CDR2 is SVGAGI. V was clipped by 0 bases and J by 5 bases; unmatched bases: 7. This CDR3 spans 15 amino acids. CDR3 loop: CASSYSKGASDEQYF. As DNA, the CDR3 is TGTGCCAGCAGTTACTCTAAGGGGGCCTCGGACGAGCAGTACTTC.